What follows describes a single T cell receptor beta chain. What it binds is unknown. J was trimmed by 3 bases and V by 6 bases; bases with no gene match: 3. This CDR3 is 13 amino acids long. The germline CDR1 and CDR2 sequences are KGHSH and LQKENI. This record belongs to a study of cytomegalovirus exposure and HLA in healthy donors. Study-wide results and caveats: Reports indicated that the classifier achieved high specificity and sensitivity in diagnosing cytomegalovirus status. Rare TCR sequences predominated, though certain public TCRs were found in many donors. Later analysis demonstrated an association between a missense DCLRE1C variant and TCR beta V- and J-gene trimming. In an earlier analysis, most TCR beta V segments were productive about 90% or about 30% of the time.

13 Jbeta primers and 60 Vbeta primers were used for the PCR. The table came from immunoSEQ multiplex PCR; TCRdb's copy has only in-frame clones and leaves some out. Among tens of thousands of clones, about two thirds were seen once, and the ten largest hold about 22%. The TCR originated in a woman between 45 and 60 years old in good health and CMV-seropositive. Material for sequencing was PBMCs. The chain joins TRBV18 to TRBJ1-2; 8 bases match TRBD1. The chain's CDR3 is CASSQDRDYGYTF. The CDR3 DNA reads TGTGCCAGCTCGCAGGACAGGGACTATGGCTACACCTTC.